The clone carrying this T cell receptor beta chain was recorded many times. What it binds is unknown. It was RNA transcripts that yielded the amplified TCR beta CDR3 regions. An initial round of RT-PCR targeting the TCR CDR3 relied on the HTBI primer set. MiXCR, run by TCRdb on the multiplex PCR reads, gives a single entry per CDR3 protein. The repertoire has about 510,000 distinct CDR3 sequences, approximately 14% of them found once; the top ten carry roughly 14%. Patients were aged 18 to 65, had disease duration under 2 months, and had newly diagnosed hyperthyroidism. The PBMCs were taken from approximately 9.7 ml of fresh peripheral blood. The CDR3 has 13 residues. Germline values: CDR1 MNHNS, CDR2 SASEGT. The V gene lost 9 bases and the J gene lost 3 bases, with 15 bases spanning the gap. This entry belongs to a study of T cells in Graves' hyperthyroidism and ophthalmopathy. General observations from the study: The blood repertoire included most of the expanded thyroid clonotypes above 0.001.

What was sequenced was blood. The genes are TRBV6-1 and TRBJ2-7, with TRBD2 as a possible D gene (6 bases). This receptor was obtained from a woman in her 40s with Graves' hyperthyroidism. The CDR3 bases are TGTGCCAGTAGCGGAAACCCCTACTACGAGCAGTACTTC. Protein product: CASSGNPYYEQYF.